Listed here is a single T cell receptor (beta chain). The record originates from a study of T cell repertoires in cytomegalovirus infection. Germline V CDR1 and CDR2: SGHDN, FVKESK. Germline trimming cut 4 bases from V and 0 bases from J; bases unmatched to any gene: 6. This CDR3 comprises 16 residues. Each CDR3 protein is one row after TCRdb ran MiXCR on the reads. This sample carries some 450,000 distinct CDR3 sequences, roughly a third of them seen once, and the ten largest clones take roughly an eighth. The clonotype comes from a human donor in good health (CMV status not recorded). Some clones in this sample may be carry-over from other donors' samples. The sequenced material came from PBMCs. The chain links TRBV14 to TRBJ1-1; 9 nucleotides line up with TRBD1. CDR3 DNA sequence: TGTGCCAGCAGCCCAAAGGGACAGGGAGTGAACACTGAAGCTTTCTTT. Protein: CASSPKGQGVNTEAFF.